The clone carrying this T cell receptor (beta chain) was recorded a few times. No antigen is known for it. The sample is drawn from a study of Graves' ophthalmopathy and Graves' hyperthyroidism. Findings and limits, study-wide: A 13-signature model separated ophthalmopathy from stable hyperthyroidism, just over 85% sensitivity, approximately 80% specificity. Most thyroid-expanded clonotypes exceeding 0.001 frequency were also found in blood.

Ophthalmopathy in the donors was of moderate-to-severe activity, with CAS ≥3, NOSPECS ≥4 and duration under 3 months. The PBMCs had their origin in 7.5 to 10 ml of fresh peripheral blood. RNA transcripts provided the template for amplifying TCR beta CDR3 regions. An opening RT-PCR round employed HTBI primers and preceded a second-round multiplex PCR. TCRdb redid the calling of the multiplex PCR reads with MiXCR, one entry per CDR3 protein. In the table there are over 650,000 distinct CDR3 sequences, just over 40% of which are singletons. Sequencing used peripheral blood. The clonotype comes from an adult man with Graves' ophthalmopathy.

The CDR3 protein is CASSRQWTGGYVETQYF. CDR3 coding DNA: TGTGCCAGCAGTCGCCAGTGGACAGGGGGTTACGTAGAGACCCAGTACTTC. V gene TRBV27 combines with J gene TRBJ2-5, with 10 bases that match TRBD1. The germline V gene encodes CDR1 MNHEY and CDR2 SMNVEV (reference sequence). The CDR3 extends over 17 amino acids. The junction had 13 bases not matched to a gene; V was cut back by 5 bases and J by 4 bases.